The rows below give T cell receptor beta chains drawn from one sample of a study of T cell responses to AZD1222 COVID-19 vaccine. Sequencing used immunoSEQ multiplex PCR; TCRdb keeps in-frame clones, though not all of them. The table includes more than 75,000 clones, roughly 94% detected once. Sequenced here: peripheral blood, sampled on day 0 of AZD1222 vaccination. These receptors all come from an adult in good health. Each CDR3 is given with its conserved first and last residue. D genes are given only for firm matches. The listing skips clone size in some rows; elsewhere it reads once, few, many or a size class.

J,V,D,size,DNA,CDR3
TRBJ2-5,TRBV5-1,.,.,TGCGCCAGCAGCGGAGAGGGAGAGACCCAGTACTTC,CASSGEGETQYF
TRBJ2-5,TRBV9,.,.,TGTGCCAGCAGCGTAGGGTCAGCCCTCCAAGAGACCCAGTACTTC,CASSVGSALQETQYF
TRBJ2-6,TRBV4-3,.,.,TGCGCCAGCAGCCGACGCCAGGGCTCTGGGGCCAACGTCCTGACTTTC,CASSRRQGSGANVLTF
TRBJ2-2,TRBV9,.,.,TGTGCCAGCAGCGTAGCGGGGATGGCCGGGGAGCTGTTTTTT,CASSVAGMAGELFF
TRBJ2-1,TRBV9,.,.,TGTGCCAGCAGCGTAGGTAGCGGATTCTACAATGAGCAGTTCTTC,CASSVGSGFYNEQFF
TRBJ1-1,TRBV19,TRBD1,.,TGTGCCAGTAGTAGCCCTGGACAGGGAACTGAAGCTTTCTTT,CASSSPGQGTEAFF
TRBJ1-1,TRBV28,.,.,TGTGCCAGCCCCCCGAGTCGGGGGTTTATGAACACTGAAGCTTTCTTT,CASPPSRGFMNTEAFF
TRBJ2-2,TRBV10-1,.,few,TGCGCCAGCAGTGAGAGGGGGGCCGGCACCGGGGAGCTGTTTTTT,CASSERGAGTGELFF
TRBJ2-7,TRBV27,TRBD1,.,TGTGCCAGCAGCAACAGGGGCAGCTCCTACGAGCAGTACTTC,CASSNRGSSYEQYF
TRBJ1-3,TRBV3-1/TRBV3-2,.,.,TGTGCCAGCAGCCAGGGATCTGGAAACACCATATATTTT,CASSQGSGNTIYF
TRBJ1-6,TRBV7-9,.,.,TGTGCCAGCAGGGGGGGGACACCGAGCTCCTATAATTCACCCCTCCACTTT,CASRGGTPSSYNSPLHF